Below, one T cell receptor (beta chain) is given with its context. Sequenced by immunoSEQ multiplex PCR; TCRdb stores in-frame clones only, minus some. This sample yields 150,000 to 200,000 clones, of which over 80% are seen a single time; under 2.5% belongs to the top ten. The data derive from a study of cytomegalovirus exposure and HLA in healthy donors. Trimming took off 3 bases at V and 9 bases at J, with 18 bases between the two ends. This CDR3 contains 15 residues. Germline CDR1 LNHDA, CDR2 SQIVND (reference sequence). Sequencing was performed on PBMCs. This TCR was recovered from a man aged 30 to 45 in good health and CMV-seropositive. The chain uses TRBV19 and TRBJ1-5; D remains ambiguous. The CDR3 bases are TGTGCCAGTAGTATGACGGGGTTGATGAAAACGCCCCAGCATTTT. Encoded protein: CASSMTGLMKTPQHF.